Shown below are 9 T cell receptor beta chains from a single sample sequenced in a study of cytomegalovirus exposure and HLA in healthy donors. Primers for the PCR totalled 60 Vbeta and 13 Jbeta. Sequencing used immunoSEQ multiplex PCR; TCRdb keeps in-frame clones, though not all of them. The data show 150,000 to 200,000 clones, about 81% seen once. Sequenced sample: PBMCs. These receptor sequences come from a woman aged 18-30 years in good health and CMV-seropositive.

This chain uses TRBV7-8 with TRBJ2-1; a possible D gene is TRBD2 (7 bases). The CDR3 spans 16 residues. V dropped 5 bases and J dropped 4 bases, with 18 bases sitting between them. The germline V gene encodes CDR1 SGHVS and CDR2 FQNEAQ. CDR3 in amino acids: CASSPLRGGTYNEQFF. The CDR3 nucleotides are TGTGCCAGCAGCCCACTAAGGGGGGGCACTTACAATGAGCAGTTCTTC.

The CDR3 spells CASSGTDEAFF. The CDR3 coding sequence is TGTGCCAGCAGCGGGACAGACGAAGCTTTCTTT. The chain joins TRBV28 to TRBJ1-1, with TRBD1 identical over 7 bases. The CDR3 covers 11 residues. Trimming cost V 6 bases and J 8 bases; bases outside gene matches: 3. In germline, CDR1 is MDHEN, CDR2 SYDVKM.

This clone is a singleton in its sample. The chain combines TRBV11-3 with TRBJ2-5; D is uncertain. Trimming shortened V by 1 base and J by 5 bases, and 14 bases separated the two germline ends. Germline V gene lookup returns CDR1 SGHNT and CDR2 YENEEA. The CDR3 length is 15 residues. CDR3: CASSLGGLPRETQYF. The CDR3 region has the DNA TGTGCCAGCAGCTTAGGAGGTCTCCCCCGCGAGACCCAGTACTTC. Looking up the rest from reference TRBV11-3 and TRBJ2-5 gives the full variable domain: EAGVVQSPRYKIIEKKQPVAFWCNPISGHNTLYWYLQNLGQGPELLIRYENEEAVDDSQLPKDRFSAERLKGVDSTLKIQPAELGDSAVYLCASSLGGLPRETQYFGPGTRLLVL.

This clone has a handful of counts. The chain's CDR3 is CASSVRVGRYTGELFF. DNA for the CDR3: TGTGCCAGCAGCGTAAGGGTGGGGCGGTACACCGGGGAGCTGTTTTTT. J is TRBJ2-2 and V is TRBV9, with TRBD1 as a possible D gene (5 bases). Germline CDR1 reads SGDLS; CDR2 reads YYNGEE. Trimming left V 1 base short and J 3 bases short, with 13 bases between. The CDR3 consists of 16 residues.

V is TRBV19 and J is TRBJ2-7, with 8 bases identical to TRBD1. Germline assignment: CDR1 LNHDA and CDR2 SQIVND (reference sequence). The CDR3 totals 15 residues. Germline trimming cut 5 bases from V and 3 bases from J; bases unmatched to any gene: 9. CDR3 DNA sequence: TGTGCCAGTAGTGCGTCCGGGACAGGTGGCTACGAGCAGTACTTC. It yields the protein CASSASGTGGYEQYF.

In its sample, this clone was seen once. The CDR3 region has the DNA TGTGCCAGCTCTCTAACAGGGAATCAGCCCCAGCATTTT. Translated: CASSLTGNQPQHF. The chain has TRBV18 and TRBJ1-5; a weak D match, TRBD1 (6 bases). V dropped 6 bases and J dropped 4 bases, with 10 bases sitting between them. CDR3 length: 13 amino acids. The germline CDR1 and CDR2 sequences are KGHSH and LQKENI.

The J gene is TRBJ2-3, the V gene TRBV6-5; possibly TRBD2 for D (5 bases). Looked up from germline, CDR1 is MNHEY and CDR2 is SVGAGI. V was trimmed by 1 base and J by 7 bases, leaving 9 bases between them. The CDR3 is made up of 13 amino acids. The CDR3: CASSYLDSYTQYF. The CDR3 region has the DNA TGTGCCAGCAGTTACTTGGACTCATATACGCAGTATTTT.

Notes on this clone: At one boundary the junction diverges from the germline segment, which might be a read error. The genes are TRBV4-2 and TRBJ1-2; D call uncertain. CDR1 is LGHNA and CDR2 is YNFKEQ in the germline V gene. CDR3 size: 15 residues. The CDR3 coding sequence is TGTGCCAGCAGCCAAGAGATGAGGGCGGTTTATGTCTACACCTTC. This sequence encodes CASSQEMRAVYVYTF.

The gene calls are TRBV4-3 and TRBJ2-6; 9 bases map to TRBD1. Trimming at V came to 0 bases and at J to 0 bases, leaving 0 bases not matched to a gene. The CDR3 is made up of 17 amino acids. Germline-derived CDR1 and CDR2 are LGHNA and YSLEER. The CDR3 is CASSQETGGSGANVLTF. CDR3 coding DNA: TGCGCCAGCAGCCAAGAGACAGGGGGCTCTGGGGCCAACGTCCTGACTTTC.